The table lists the clone carrying this TCR beta chain with a few counts. What it binds is not known. The entry originates in a study of CD8 T cells in ankylosing spondylitis. General study results and limits: Blood from ankylosing spondylitis patients appeared to carry a characteristic eight-variant TCR beta motif. The authors reported significant enrichment of disease-linked clones in matched ankylosing spondylitis synovial fluid.

Quantitative molecular-barcoded 5'-RACE generated the TCR beta libraries. One entry per CDR3 protein results from TCRdb running MiXCR on the 5' RACE reads. The sample yields hundreds of thousands of distinct CDR3 sequences, roughly a third seen once. The sequencing sample was made of blood, either unsorted or a sorted T cell fraction (not recorded which). The receptor was derived from a male donor with ankylosing spondylitis or in good health (not recorded which).

CDR3 DNA sequence: TGTGCCAGCAGTTTGGGGACTAGCGGGGGAATAGGGGAGCAGTACTTC. The encoded protein is CASSLGTSGGIGEQYF. The chain employs TRBV6-5 and TRBJ2-7, with 14 bases that match TRBD2. J gave up 7 bases and V 4 bases, and 9 bases lay outside the gene matches. Germline V CDR1 and CDR2: MNHEY, SVGAGI. The CDR3 runs to 16 residues.